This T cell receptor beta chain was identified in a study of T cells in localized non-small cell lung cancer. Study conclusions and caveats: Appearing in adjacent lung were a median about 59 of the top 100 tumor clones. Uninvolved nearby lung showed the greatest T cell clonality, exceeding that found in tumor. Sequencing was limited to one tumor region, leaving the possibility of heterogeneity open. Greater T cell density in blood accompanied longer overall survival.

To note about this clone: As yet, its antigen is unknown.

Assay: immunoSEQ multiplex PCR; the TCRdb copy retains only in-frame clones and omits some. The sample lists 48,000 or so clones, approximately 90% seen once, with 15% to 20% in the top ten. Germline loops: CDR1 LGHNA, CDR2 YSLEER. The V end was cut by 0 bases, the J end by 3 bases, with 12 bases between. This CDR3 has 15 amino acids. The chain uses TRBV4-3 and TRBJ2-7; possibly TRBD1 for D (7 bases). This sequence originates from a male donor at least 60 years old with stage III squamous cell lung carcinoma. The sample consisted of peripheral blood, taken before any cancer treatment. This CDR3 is CASSQDWQGGYEQYF. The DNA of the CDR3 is TGCGCCAGCAGCCAAGATTGGCAGGGGGGCTACGAGCAGTACTTC.